Shown below are 23 T cell receptor beta chains from a single sample sequenced in a study of blood T cell repertoires in COVID-19. Sequencing was performed with immunoSEQ multiplex PCR; in TCRdb, only in-frame clones are kept and a portion is missing. Of 25,000 to 35,000 clones listed, 60% to 80% were seen once; the top ten hold 6.5% to 10%. The sample comprised peripheral blood. Receptor source: a woman in her seventies with active or convalescent COVID-19.

The V gene is TRBV4-1, the J gene TRBJ2-2; 10 bases agree with TRBD2. V was clipped by 2 bases and J by 4 bases; unmatched bases: 7. Germline CDR1 is MGHRA and CDR2 is YSYEKL. CDR3 length: 17 amino acids. CDR3 DNA: TGCGCCAGCAGCCAACCGGTAGCGGGAGGATTCACCGGGGAGCTGTTTTTT. Translation gives CASSQPVAGGFTGELFF.

The rearrangement links TRBV9 to TRBJ2-3, with a tentative D call TRBD2 (6 bases). The CDR3 sequence is 14 residues long. Germline CDR1 and CDR2: SGDLS and YYNGEE. V dropped 1 base and J dropped 8 bases, with 14 bases sitting between them. In DNA, the CDR3 is TGTGCCAGCAGCGTACACGGGACCGGGGGTACGCAGTATTTT. It specifies CASSVHGTGGTQYF.

This clone was counted between two and nine times. The chain is built from TRBV2 and TRBJ1-5; TRBD1 agrees at 8 bases. There are 15 residues in the CDR3. V lost 6 bases, J lost 6 bases, and 10 bases stayed unmatched. Per the germline V gene, CDR1 is SNHLY and CDR2 is FYNNEI. The CDR3 protein is CASSADRERTQPQHF. In DNA, the CDR3 is TGTGCCAGCAGCGCGGACAGGGAGAGGACTCAGCCCCAGCATTTT. The full variable domain, its missing parts supplied by reference TRBV2 and TRBJ1-5, is EPEVTQTPSHQVTQMGQEVILRCVPISNHLYFYWYRQILGQKVEFLVSFYNNEISEKSEIFDDQFSVERPDGSNFTLKIRSTKLEDSAMYFCASSADRERTQPQHFGDGTRLSIL.

The J gene is TRBJ2-2, the V gene TRBV6-2 or TRBV6-3; 9 nucleotides agree with TRBD2. Trimming removed 5 bases from V and 6 bases from J; junction bases left unmatched: 4. Germline assignment: CDR1 MNHEY and CDR2 SVGEGT. The CDR3 loop spans 14 amino acids. CDR3 bases: TGTGCCAGCAGTCGACTAGCGGACGCCGGGGAGCTGTTTTTT. It yields the protein CASSRLADAGELFF.

The chain joins TRBV6-6 to TRBJ2-2; 8 positions match TRBD2. CDR1 is MNHNY and CDR2 is SVGAGI in the germline V gene (reference sequence). After removal of 4 bases from V and 8 bases from J, the junction contained 6 bases not matched to a gene. The CDR3 runs 14 residues. The CDR3 DNA reads as TGTGCCAGCAGTTTGAGGACTAGCTTAGGGGAGCTGTTTTTT. Protein: CASSLRTSLGELFF.

The chain uses TRBV9 and TRBJ1-4; TRBD1 matches at 10 bases. V lost 4 bases and J lost 8; bases outside the gene matches: 14. Germline CDR1 and CDR2: SGDLS and YYNGEE. The CDR3 totals 17 residues. As DNA, the CDR3 is TGTGCCAGCAGCCCCTTGGACAGGGGGTCGAGAAGGGAAAAACTGTTTTTT. Its translation: CASSPLDRGSRREKLFF.

This clone was counted only a few times. This sequence joins TRBV19 and TRBJ2-4; TRBD1 is a possible D gene (6 bases). CDR3 length equals 16 residues. Germline loops: CDR1 LNHDA, CDR2 SQIVND (reference sequence). V was trimmed by 3 bases and J by 0 bases, leaving 12 bases between them. CDR3 sequence: CASSIRGSLAKNIQYF. CDR3 nucleotides: TGTGCCAGTAGTATTAGGGGGAGCCTAGCCAAAAACATTCAGTACTTC.

The V gene is TRBV7-8, the J gene TRBJ2-7, with D possibly TRBD2 on 6 matching bases. V was cut by 5 bases and J by 6 bases, with 23 bases left in between. Germline V gene data show CDR1 as SGHVS and CDR2 as FQNEAQ. CDR3 length: 16 amino acids. This CDR3 reads CASSPITGTLSGEQYF. The CDR3 DNA is TGTGCCAGCAGCCCTATTACTGGGACTCTCTCGGGCGAGCAGTACTTC.

The rearrangement uses TRBV28 and TRBJ2-2; D is possibly TRBD2 (6 bases). Germline loops: CDR1 MDHEN, CDR2 SYDVKM. V was clipped by 3 bases and J by 1 base, with 9 bases between them. CDR3 size: 15 residues. The CDR3 reads CASSFLRGNTGELFF. Written as DNA, the CDR3 is TGTGCCAGCAGTTTTTTGCGGGGGAACACCGGGGAGCTGTTTTTT.

The J gene is TRBJ1-1, the V gene TRBV5-5; 7 nucleotides align to TRBD1. The CDR3 extends over 14 amino acids. The V gene's germline CDR1 is SGHKS and CDR2 YYEKEE (reference sequence). V lost 4 bases and J lost 5; bases outside the gene matches: 8. The CDR3 here is CASSTGALGTEAFF. The CDR3 DNA reads TGTGCCAGCAGCACAGGGGCGCTTGGGACTGAAGCTTTCTTT.

This clone was counted once. V gene TRBV20-1 combines with J gene TRBJ2-7; D perhaps matches TRBD2 (6 bases). Looked up from germline, CDR1 is DFQATT and CDR2 is SNEGSKA (reference sequence). The CDR3 loop spans 14 amino acids. Trimming removed 3 bases from V and 5 bases from J, with 17 bases in between. The CDR3 protein is CSASSGRGSNEQYF. CDR3 DNA: TGCAGTGCTAGTAGCGGCCGGGGTAGCAACGAGCAGTACTTC.

The J gene is TRBJ2-1, the V gene TRBV13, with 10 bases matching TRBD1. Germline CDR1 PRHDT, CDR2 FYEKMQ (reference sequence). This CDR3 contains 15 residues. The V segment lost 5 bases and the J segment 5 bases; nucleotides outside the gene matches: 6. In DNA form, the CDR3 reads TGTGCCAGCAGCCCCGACAGGGGGCTAAACAATGAGCAGTTCTTC. Its protein product is CASSPDRGLNNEQFF. Together with reference TRBV13 and TRBJ2-1, the CDR3 gives the full variable domain: AAGVIQSPRHLIKEKRETATLKCYPIPRHDTVYWYQQGPGQDPQFLISFYEKMQSDKGSIPDRFSAQQFSDYHSELNMSSLELGDSALYFCASSPDRGLNNEQFFGPGTRLTVL.

This clone has more than one count but fewer than ten. This chain joins TRBV6-6 and TRBJ1-5; D possibly corresponds to TRBD1 (5 bases). The germline V gene encodes CDR1 MNHNY and CDR2 SVGAGI (reference sequence). The V and J ends lost 0 bases and 2 bases respectively, with 11 bases between them. CDR3 size: 16 residues. The CDR3 region is CASSYSGGGGNQPQHF. As DNA, the CDR3 is TGTGCCAGCAGTTACTCGGGGGGGGGAGGCAATCAGCCCCAGCATTTT.

The chain uses TRBV9 and TRBJ1-1; 9 bases match TRBD1. The germline gives CDR1 SGDLS, CDR2 YYNGEE. The length of the CDR3 is 16 residues. V dropped 2 bases and J dropped 5; count of bases not matched to a gene: 10. In nucleotides, the CDR3 is TGTGCCAGCAGCGTTACAGGGGGCGGAGGACGGACTGAAGCTTTCTTT. Translated: CASSVTGGGGRTEAFF.

This clone was picked up a small number of times. The chain is built from TRBV6-5 and TRBJ2-1, with 12 bases identical to TRBD2. The CDR3 has 16 residues. Germline V lookup: CDR1 MNHEY, CDR2 SVGAGI. V lost 2 bases to trimming and J lost 5 bases; unmatched junction nucleotides: 4. CDR3 in DNA: TGTGCCAGCAGTTACGGAAGACTAGCGGGGGACAATGAGCAGTTCTTC. Translating gives CASSYGRLAGDNEQFF.

This clone counts as medium-sized. The rearrangement joins TRBV27 to TRBJ2-1; 8 positions agree with TRBD2. The CDR3 contains 16 residues. Germline V lookup: CDR1 MNHEY, CDR2 SMNVEV (reference sequence). After removal of 3 bases from V and 1 base from J, the junction contained 5 bases not matched to a gene. The CDR3 sequence is CASSFGAGVSYNEQFF. The CDR3 DNA follows: TGTGCCAGCAGTTTCGGAGCGGGAGTTTCCTACAATGAGCAGTTCTTC.

The V and J genes are TRBV7-2 and TRBJ2-6; D remains unclear. Germline-derived CDR1 and CDR2 are SGHTA and FQGNSA. The CDR3 runs 14 residues. Trimming cost V 3 bases and J 0 bases, with 3 bases left between them. This CDR3 is CASSFGSGANVLTF. In DNA, the CDR3 is TGTGCCAGCAGCTTCGGCTCTGGGGCCAACGTCCTGACTTTC.

The genes are TRBV30 and TRBJ2-6; D possibly corresponds to TRBD1 (6 bases). CDR1 GTSNPN and CDR2 SVGIG come from the germline V gene (reference sequence). V lost 3 bases to trimming and J lost 2 bases, with 23 bases between them. This CDR3 comprises 19 residues. The CDR3 bases are TGTGCCTGGAGCACCAAGGAACAGGGAAGGGTAGCTGGGGCCAACGTCCTGACTTTC. Its translation: CAWSTKEQGRVAGANVLTF.

The CDR3 spells CASSAFFGSGNEQFF. The CDR3 coding sequence is TGTGCCAGCAGTGCCTTTTTCGGGAGCGGCAATGAGCAGTTCTTC. The gene calls are TRBV2 and TRBJ2-1, with D perhaps matching TRBD2 (6 bases). This CDR3 has 15 amino acids. V lost 4 bases and J 6 bases, leaving 16 bases between the germline ends. The germline gives CDR1 SNHLY, CDR2 FYNNEI.

This clone was counted a few times. The CDR3 sequence: CASSLGGRNTEAFF. CDR3 DNA: TGCGCCAGCAGCTTGGGCGGGAGGAACACTGAAGCTTTCTTT. The genes are TRBV5-1 and TRBJ1-1, with unresolved D. V lost 0 bases to trimming and J lost 1 base, with 7 bases between them. Germline V CDR1 and CDR2: SGHRS, YFSETQ. This CDR3 has 14 residues.

The genes are TRBV7-2 and TRBJ1-2, with TRBD1 identical over 9 bases. Germline V gene data show CDR1 as SGHTA and CDR2 as FQGNSA. The CDR3 length is 13 residues. Trimming at V came to 5 bases and at J to 8 bases, leaving 6 bases not matched to a gene. The CDR3 sequence is CASSRTGDGGYTF. The CDR3 DNA follows: TGTGCCAGCAGCCGGACAGGGGATGGAGGCTACACCTTC.

This clone was observed once. V is TRBV29-1 and J is TRBJ2-5; TRBD1 is a possible D gene (5 bases). Germline values: CDR1 SQVTM, CDR2 ANQGSEA. V shed 4 bases and J shed 1 base, with 16 bases lying between them. This CDR3 is built from 15 residues. The CDR3, as DNA: TGCAGCGTTGTGGTGGACACTCTTCTCCAAGAGACCCAGTACTTC. It yields the protein CSVVVDTLLQETQYF.

This clone showed up just a few times. The chain recombines TRBV19 with TRBJ1-2; the D is unclear. V was shortened by 5 bases and J by 4 bases, with 14 bases between the two germline ends. Germline CDR1 and CDR2: LNHDA and SQIVND (reference sequence). This CDR3 has 14 amino acids. CDR3 DNA: TGTGCCAGTAGTCCATACACGGACTTCTATGGCTACACCTTC. Translated: CASSPYTDFYGYTF.